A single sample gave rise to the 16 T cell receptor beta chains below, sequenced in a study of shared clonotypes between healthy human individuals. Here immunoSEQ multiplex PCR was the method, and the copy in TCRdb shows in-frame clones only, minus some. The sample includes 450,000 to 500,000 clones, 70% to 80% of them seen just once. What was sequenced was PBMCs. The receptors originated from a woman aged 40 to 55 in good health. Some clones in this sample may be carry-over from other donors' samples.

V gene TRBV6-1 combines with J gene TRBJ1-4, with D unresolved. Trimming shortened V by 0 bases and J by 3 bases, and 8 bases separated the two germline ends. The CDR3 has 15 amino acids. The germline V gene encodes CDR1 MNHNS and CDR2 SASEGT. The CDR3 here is CASSEASRPNEKLFF. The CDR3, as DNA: TGTGCCAGCAGTGAAGCCTCGCGGCCTAATGAAAAACTGTTTTTT.

The CDR3 region is CASSGGGAGTEAFF. The CDR3, as DNA: TGCGCCAGCAGCGGAGGGGGCGCCGGAACTGAAGCTTTCTTT. This chain connects TRBV5-1 to TRBJ1-1; 7 nucleotides match TRBD1. This CDR3 has 14 amino acids. CDR1 SGHRS and CDR2 YFSETQ come from the germline V gene. V was pared by 4 bases and J by 5 bases, with 8 bases of the junction left unmatched.

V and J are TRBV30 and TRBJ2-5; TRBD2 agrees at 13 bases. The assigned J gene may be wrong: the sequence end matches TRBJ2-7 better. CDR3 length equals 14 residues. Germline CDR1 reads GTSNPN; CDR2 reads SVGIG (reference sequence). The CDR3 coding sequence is TGTGCCTGGAGCGCGGGACTAGCGGGATACGAGCAGTACTTC. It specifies CAWSAGLAGYEQYF.

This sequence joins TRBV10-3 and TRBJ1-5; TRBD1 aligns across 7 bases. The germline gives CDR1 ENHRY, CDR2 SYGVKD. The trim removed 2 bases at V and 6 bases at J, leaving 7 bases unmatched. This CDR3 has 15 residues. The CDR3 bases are TGTGCCATCAGTGAGGACCCAGGGGGGGTTCAGCCCCAGCATTTT. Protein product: CAISEDPGGVQPQHF.

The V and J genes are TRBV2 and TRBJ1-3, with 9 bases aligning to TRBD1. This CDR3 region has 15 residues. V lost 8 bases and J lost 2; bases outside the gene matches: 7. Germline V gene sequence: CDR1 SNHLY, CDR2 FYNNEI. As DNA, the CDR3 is TGTGCCAGCTCCGCCGGGACAGGGACTGGAAACACCATATATTTT. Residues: CASSAGTGTGNTIYF.

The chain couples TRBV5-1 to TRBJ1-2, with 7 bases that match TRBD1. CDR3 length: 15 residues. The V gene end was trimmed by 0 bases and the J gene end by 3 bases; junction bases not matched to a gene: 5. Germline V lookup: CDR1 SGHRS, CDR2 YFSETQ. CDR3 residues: CASSLEGQTYYGYTF. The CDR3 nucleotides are TGCGCCAGCAGCTTGGAGGGACAGACATACTATGGCTACACCTTC.

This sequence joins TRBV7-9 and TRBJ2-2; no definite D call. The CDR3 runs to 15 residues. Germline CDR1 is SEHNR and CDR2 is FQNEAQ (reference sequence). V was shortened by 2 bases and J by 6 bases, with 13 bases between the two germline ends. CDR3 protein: CASSLFRLSPGELFF. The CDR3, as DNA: TGTGCCAGCAGCTTATTCAGACTGTCCCCCGGGGAGCTGTTTTTT.

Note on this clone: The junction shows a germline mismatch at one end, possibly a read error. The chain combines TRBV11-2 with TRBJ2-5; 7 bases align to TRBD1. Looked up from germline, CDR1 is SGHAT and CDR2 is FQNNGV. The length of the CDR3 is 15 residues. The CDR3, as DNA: TGTGCCAGCAGCTTAGAGACAGGGCCGTGGGAGACCCAATACTTC. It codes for CASSLETGPWETQYF.

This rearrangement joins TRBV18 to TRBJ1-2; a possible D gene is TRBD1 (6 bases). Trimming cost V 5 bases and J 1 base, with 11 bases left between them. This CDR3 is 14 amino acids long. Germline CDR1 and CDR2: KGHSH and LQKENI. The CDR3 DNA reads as TGTGCCAGCTCAAACAGGGCGATTAACTATGGCTACACCTTC. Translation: CASSNRAINYGYTF.

The CDR3 sequence: CASSEWGGTEAFF. The CDR3 DNA reads TGTGCCAGCAGTGAATGGGGGGGCACTGAAGCTTTCTTT. The V and J genes are TRBV2 and TRBJ1-1, with D possibly TRBD1 on 5 matching bases. V gave up 2 bases and J gave up 4 bases, with 8 bases separating them. The CDR3 contains 13 residues. Germline CDR1 SNHLY, CDR2 FYNNEI.

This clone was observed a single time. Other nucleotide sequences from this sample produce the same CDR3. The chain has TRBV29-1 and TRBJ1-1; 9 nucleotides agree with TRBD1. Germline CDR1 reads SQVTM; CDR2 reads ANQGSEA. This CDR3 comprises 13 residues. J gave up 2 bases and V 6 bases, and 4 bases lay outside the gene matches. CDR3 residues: CSVATGGNTEAFF. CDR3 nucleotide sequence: TGCAGCGTGGCCACAGGGGGCAACACTGAAGCTTTCTTT.

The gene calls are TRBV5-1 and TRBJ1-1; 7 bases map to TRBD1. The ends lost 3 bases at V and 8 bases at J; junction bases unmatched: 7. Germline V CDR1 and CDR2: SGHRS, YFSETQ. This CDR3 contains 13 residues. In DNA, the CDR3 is TGCGCCAGCAGCTCCCCGGGACAGACGGAAGCTTTCTTT. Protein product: CASSSPGQTEAFF. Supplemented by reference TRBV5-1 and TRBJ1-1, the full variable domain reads KAGVTQTPRYLIKTRGQQVTLSCSPISGHRSVSWYQQTPGQGLQFLFEYFSETQRNKGNFPGRFSGRQFSNSRSEMNVSTLELGDSALYLCASSSPGQTEAFFGQGTRLTVV.

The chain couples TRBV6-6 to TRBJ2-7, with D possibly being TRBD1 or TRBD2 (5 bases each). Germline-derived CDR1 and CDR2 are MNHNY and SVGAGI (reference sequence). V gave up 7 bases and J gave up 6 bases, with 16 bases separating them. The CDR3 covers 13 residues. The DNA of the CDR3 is TGTGCCAGCACTACAGGAGATCGGGGCGAGCAGTACTTC. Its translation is CASTTGDRGEQYF.

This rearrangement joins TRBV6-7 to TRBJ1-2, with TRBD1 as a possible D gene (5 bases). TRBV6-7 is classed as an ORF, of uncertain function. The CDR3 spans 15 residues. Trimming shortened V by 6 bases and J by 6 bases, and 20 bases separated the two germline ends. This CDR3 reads CASSPLGPGRNGYTF. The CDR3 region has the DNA TGTGCCAGCAGCCCACTCGGGCCAGGGAGGAATGGCTACACCTTC.

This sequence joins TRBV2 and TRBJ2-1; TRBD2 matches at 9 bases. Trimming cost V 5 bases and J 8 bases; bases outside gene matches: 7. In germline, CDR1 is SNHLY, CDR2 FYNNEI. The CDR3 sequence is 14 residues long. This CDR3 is CASSLPSGEDEQFF. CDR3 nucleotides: TGTGCCAGCAGTCTTCCTAGCGGGGAGGATGAGCAGTTCTTC.

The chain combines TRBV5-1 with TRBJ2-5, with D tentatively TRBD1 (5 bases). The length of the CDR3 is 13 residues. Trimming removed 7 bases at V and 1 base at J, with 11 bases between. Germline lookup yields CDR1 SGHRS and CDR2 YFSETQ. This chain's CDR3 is CASRRTTQETQYF. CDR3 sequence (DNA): TGCGCCAGCCGCAGGACAACCCAAGAGACCCAGTACTTC.